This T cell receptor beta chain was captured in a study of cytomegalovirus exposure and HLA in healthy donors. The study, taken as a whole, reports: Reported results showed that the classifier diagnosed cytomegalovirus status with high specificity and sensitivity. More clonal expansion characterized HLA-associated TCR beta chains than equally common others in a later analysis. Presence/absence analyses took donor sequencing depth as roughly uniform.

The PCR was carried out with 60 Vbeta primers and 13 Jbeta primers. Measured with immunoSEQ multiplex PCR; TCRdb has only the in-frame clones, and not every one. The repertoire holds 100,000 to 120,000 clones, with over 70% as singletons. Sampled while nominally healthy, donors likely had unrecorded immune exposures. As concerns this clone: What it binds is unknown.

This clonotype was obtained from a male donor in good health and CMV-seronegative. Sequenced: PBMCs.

CDR3 nucleotides: TGTGCCAGTAGTATAGGGACAGCCTATGGCTACACCTTC. It specifies CASSIGTAYGYTF. The chain employs TRBV19 and TRBJ1-2, with D possibly matching TRBD1 (6 bases). Trimming cost V 1 base and J 4 bases, with 7 bases left between them. The CDR3 covers 13 residues. The germline V gene has CDR1 LNHDA and CDR2 SQIVND (reference sequence).